The entry below gives a single T cell receptor beta chain sequence along with its context. The antigen is undetermined. The assay was carried out at the deep level. Genomic DNA of each subset was evenly split across several immunoSEQ plates. Assay used: immunoSEQ multiplex PCR; TCRdb lists only in-frame clones, some missing. The sample has some 2,500,000 clones, 80% to 95% seen once. This specimen comes from a study of shared clonotypes between healthy human individuals. Regarding the study as a whole: Naive subsets usually exceeded memory subsets in estimated richness. Sequencing depth was expected to affect clonotype sharing among donors.

From germline, CDR1 is SGHTA and CDR2 FQGTGA. The CDR3 extends over 15 amino acids. V lost 3 bases to trimming and J lost 6 bases, with 14 bases between them. Material: naive CD4+ T cells from PBMCs. Subset reported: CD45RA+ positively selected. The rearrangement links TRBV7-3 to TRBJ2-2, with a weak D call TRBD2 (6 bases). The receptor's source is a man aged 18 to 30 in good health. Some clones in this sample may be carry-over from other donors' samples. CDR3 coding DNA: TGTGCCAGCAGCTTGCGCGGGGTACCGGCCGGGGAGCTGTTTTTT. Protein sequence: CASSLRGVPAGELFF.